This T cell receptor (beta chain) derives from a study of blood T cell repertoires in COVID-19. Study overall: The origin of the acute and convalescent COVID-19 samples was the United States, Italy and Spain. T cells, B-cell-depleted T cells, or PBMCs supplied cDNA or gDNA.

This clone turned up a few times. This table comes from immunoSEQ multiplex PCR, and its TCRdb copy is limited to in-frame clones, with some not included. The table lists under 200,000 clones, approximately 86% of them singletons. Individuals aged roughly 18 to 95 years were recruited from fewer than 30 US areas. Self-reported history from a screening survey and questionnaire set each donor's cohort. The CDR3 loop spans 15 amino acids. Trimming removed 2 bases from V and 1 base from J; junction bases left unmatched: 2. Germline CDR1 SGHTA, CDR2 FQGNSA. The gene calls are TRBV7-2 and TRBJ2-5; 9 bases match TRBD2. The sample was PBMCs or T cells enriched from blood (not recorded which). This receptor was identified in a woman aged 55-70 years with acute COVID-19. The CDR3 loop is CASSLSSGAQETQYF. The CDR3 coding sequence is TGTGCCAGCAGCTTATCTAGCGGGGCCCAAGAGACCCAGTACTTC.